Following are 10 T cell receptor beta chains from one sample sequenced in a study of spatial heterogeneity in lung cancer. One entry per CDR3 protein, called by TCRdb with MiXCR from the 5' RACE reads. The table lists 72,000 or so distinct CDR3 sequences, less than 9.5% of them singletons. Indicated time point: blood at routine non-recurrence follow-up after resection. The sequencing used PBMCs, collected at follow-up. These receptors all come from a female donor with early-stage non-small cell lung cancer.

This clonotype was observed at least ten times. The CDR3 protein is CASSLYGTGESYEQYF. The CDR3 region has the DNA TGTGCCAGCAGTTTATATGGGACAGGCGAGTCTTACGAGCAGTACTTC. The J gene is TRBJ2-7, the V gene TRBV27; 8 bases are shared with TRBD1. J was trimmed by 4 bases and V by 1 base; bases with no gene match: 9. This CDR3 is 16 amino acids long. The germline V gene has CDR1 MNHEY and CDR2 SMNVEV (reference sequence).

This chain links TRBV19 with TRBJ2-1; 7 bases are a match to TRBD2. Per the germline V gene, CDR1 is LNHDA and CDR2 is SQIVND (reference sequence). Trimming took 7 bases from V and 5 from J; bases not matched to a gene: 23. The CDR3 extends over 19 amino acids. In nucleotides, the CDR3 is TGTGCCAGTACCAGTCTGGGGGGGGTAGGGTCCCGTATTCACAATGAGCAGTTCTTC. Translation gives CASTSLGGVGSRIHNEQFF.

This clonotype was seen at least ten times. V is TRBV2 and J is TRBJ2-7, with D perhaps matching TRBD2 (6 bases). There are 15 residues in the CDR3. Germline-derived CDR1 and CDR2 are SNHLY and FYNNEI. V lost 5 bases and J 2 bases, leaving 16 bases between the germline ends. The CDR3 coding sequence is TGTGCCAGCAGTTCCGGACTAATTAAGGCCTACGAGCAGTACTTC. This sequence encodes CASSSGLIKAYEQYF.

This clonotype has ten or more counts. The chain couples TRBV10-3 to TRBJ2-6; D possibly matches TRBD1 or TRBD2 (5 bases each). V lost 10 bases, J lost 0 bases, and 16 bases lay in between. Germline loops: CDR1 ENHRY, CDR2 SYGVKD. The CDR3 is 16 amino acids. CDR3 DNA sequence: TGTGCCACCTCCGGGACCGACGACTCTGGGGCCAACGTCCTGACTTTC. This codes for CATSGTDDSGANVLTF.

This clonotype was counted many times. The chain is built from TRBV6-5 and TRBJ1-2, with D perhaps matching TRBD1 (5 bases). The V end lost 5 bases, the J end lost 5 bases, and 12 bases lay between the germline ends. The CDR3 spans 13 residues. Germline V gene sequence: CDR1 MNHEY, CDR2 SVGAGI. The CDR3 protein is CASSEGARYGYTF. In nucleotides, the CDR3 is TGTGCCAGCAGTGAAGGGGCCCGGTATGGCTACACCTTC.

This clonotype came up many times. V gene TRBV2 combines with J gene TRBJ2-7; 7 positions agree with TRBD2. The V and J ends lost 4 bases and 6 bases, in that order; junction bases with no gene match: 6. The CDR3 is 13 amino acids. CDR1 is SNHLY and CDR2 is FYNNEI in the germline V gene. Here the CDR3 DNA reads TGTGCCAGCAGTGGACTCGGGAGGCCCGAGCAGTACTTC. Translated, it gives CASSGLGRPEQYF.

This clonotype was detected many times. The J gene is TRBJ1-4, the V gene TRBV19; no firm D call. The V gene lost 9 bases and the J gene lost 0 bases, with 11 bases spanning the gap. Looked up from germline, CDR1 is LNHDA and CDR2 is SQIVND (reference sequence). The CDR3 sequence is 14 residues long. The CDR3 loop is CASREGATNEKLFF. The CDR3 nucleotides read TGTGCCAGCAGAGAGGGAGCAACTAATGAAAAACTGTTTTTT.

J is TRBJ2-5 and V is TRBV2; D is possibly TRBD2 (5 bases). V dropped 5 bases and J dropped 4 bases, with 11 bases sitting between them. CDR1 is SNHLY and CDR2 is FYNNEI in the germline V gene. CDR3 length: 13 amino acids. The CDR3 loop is CASSRGGIETQYF. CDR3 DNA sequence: TGTGCCAGCAGTCGGGGTGGAATAGAGACCCAGTACTTC.

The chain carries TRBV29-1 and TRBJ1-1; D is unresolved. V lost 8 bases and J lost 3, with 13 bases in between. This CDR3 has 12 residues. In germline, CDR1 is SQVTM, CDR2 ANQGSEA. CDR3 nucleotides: TGCAGCTACCGGGAACGTTACACTGAAGCTTTCTTT. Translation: CSYRERYTEAFF.

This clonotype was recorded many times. The CDR3 region has the DNA TGTGCCAGCAGGCCGACGGCAGAGTACCAAGAGACCCAGTACTTC. This translates into CASRPTAEYQETQYF. The rearrangement links TRBV6-1 to TRBJ2-5; D is ambiguous. The CDR3 contains 15 residues. The V end was cut by 6 bases, the J end by 0 bases, with 14 bases between. CDR1 and CDR2 from the germline V gene are MNHNS and SASEGT.